This is a list of T cell receptor beta chains from one sample in a study of shared clonotypes between healthy human individuals. TCRdb keeps only in-frame clones here, not all; method: immunoSEQ multiplex PCR. This sample has hundreds of thousands of clones; roughly three quarters occur once, and the top ten carry about 12%. Sequenced sample: PBMCs. These receptors were obtained from a woman aged 40 to 49 in good health. Some clones in this sample may be carry-over from other donors' samples. Each CDR3 is given with its conserved first and last residue. Fields, in order: V gene, D gene, J gene, clone size, CDR3 DNA, CDR3 protein. A D gene is named only where the DNA matches it firmly. Size tells how often a clone was seen (once, few, many) or the class of an expanded clone, and some rows leave it out.

>TRBV16|NA|TRBJ1-5|many
TGTGCCAGCAGCCAATCCCCTCGCCGGGACCAGCCCCAGCATTTT
CASSQSPRRDQPQHF
>TRBV5-1|NA|TRBJ2-1|NA
TGCGCCAGCAGCCTAGAGACAGGTCTCTACAATGAGCAGTTCTTC
CASSLETGLYNEQFF
>TRBV27|TRBD1|TRBJ1-1|few
TGTGCCAGCAGCTACAGGGGATACACTGAAGCTTTCTTT
CASSYRGYTEAFF
>TRBV7-6|TRBD1|TRBJ2-7|NA
TGTGCCAGCAGCTTAAACACAGGGGGGCACGAGCAGTACTTC
CASSLNTGGHEQYF
>TRBV10-3|NA|TRBJ2-5|NA
TGTGCCATCAGTGAGGGGGGGCAAGAGACCCAGTACTTC
CAISEGGQETQYF
>TRBV5-1|NA|TRBJ2-1|NA
TGCGCCAGCAGCTTGGGGCAGTCCAATGAGCAGTTCTTC
CASSLGQSNEQFF
>TRBV25-1|NA|TRBJ2-5|few
TGTGCCAGCAGTGAATTTGCAGGGGGGGAGACCCAGTACTTC
CASSEFAGGETQYF
>TRBV4-1|TRBD2|TRBJ2-7|NA
TGCGCCAGCAGCCCATTAGCGGGAGGCCTTCCCTACGAGCAGTACTTC
CASSPLAGGLPYEQYF
>TRBV7-2|NA|TRBJ2-3|NA
TGTGCCAGCAGCTCCAGAAGAGGGAACACAGATACGCAGTATTTT
CASSSRRGNTDTQYF
>TRBV9|NA|TRBJ1-2|NA
TGTGCCAGCAGCGTAGTGGGCAGAAACTATGGCTACACCTTC
CASSVVGRNYGYTF
>TRBV30|TRBD1|TRBJ1-1|NA
TGTGCCTGGGGGACAGGGGTGAACACTGAAGCTTTCTTT
CAWGTGVNTEAFF
>TRBV6-6|NA|TRBJ2-1|NA
TGTGCCAGCAGCCTTTCTACTAGTGCGAATGAGCAGTTCTTC
CASSLSTSANEQFF
>TRBV29-1|NA|TRBJ2-6|NA
TGCAGCGTTGACGGGGGCTTTGGGGCCAACGTCCTGACTTTC
CSVDGGFGANVLTF
>TRBV14|NA|TRBJ2-7|NA
TGTGCCAGCAGCCAAGAATCGGGACGTACGCAGTACTTC
CASSQESGRTQYF
>TRBV11-2|NA|TRBJ1-2|NA
TGTGCCAGCAGCTTAGACATTAACAGGGTTTACTATGGCTACACCTTC
CASSLDINRVYYGYTF
>TRBV27|NA|TRBJ2-7|NA
TGTGCCAGCAGCAGATCAGGTATTTACGAGTGGCAGTACTTC
CASSRSGIYEWQYF
>TRBV28|NA|TRBJ1-4|NA
TGTGCCAGCAGCCCCTCAGGGTCGTCTAATGAAAAACTGTTTTTT
CASSPSGSSNEKLFF
>TRBV10-2|TRBD1|TRBJ1-2|NA
TGCGCCAGCAGGGACACCGCAGGGGGAAGCTATGGCTACACCTTC
CASRDTAGGSYGYTF
>TRBV18|NA|TRBJ2-3|many
TGTGCCAGCTCACCCGCCGGGGCAGATACGCAGTATTTT
CASSPAGADTQYF
>TRBV27|NA|TRBJ1-5|many
TGTGCCAGCAGTATGGGGTTCAATCAGCCCCAGCATTTT
CASSMGFNQPQHF
>TRBV6-5|NA|TRBJ1-5|NA
TGTGCCAGCAGTTACCGGGCCACGGTGGGGGGGCAGCCCCAGCATTTT
CASSYRATVGGQPQHF
>TRBV15|TRBD1|TRBJ1-2|NA
TGTGCCACCAGCAGAGATGGACAGGGCGTATACTATGGCTACACCTTC
CATSRDGQGVYYGYTF
>TRBV9|NA|TRBJ2-6|NA
TGTGCCAGCAGCCCTCTAGGGTCTGGGGCCAACGTCCTGACTTTC
CASSPLGSGANVLTF
>TRBV5-1|NA|TRBJ2-3|NA
TGCGCCAGCAGCTTCAGCGGTAGCACAGATACGCAGTATTTT
CASSFSGSTDTQYF
>TRBV6-4|NA|TRBJ2-4|NA
TGTGCCAGCAGTGACCGGGTAGGAGGAAACATTCAGTACTTC
CASSDRVGGNIQYF
>TRBV27|NA|TRBJ1-2|NA
TGTGCCAGCAGCCCGACAAATGGCTACACCTTC
CASSPTNGYTF
>TRBV18|TRBD2|TRBJ2-7|NA
TGTGCCAGCTCACTGAACCAAGCGGGAGGGTCCTACGAGCAGTACTTC
CASSLNQAGGSYEQYF
>TRBV11-3|NA|TRBJ2-4|few
TGTGCCAGCAGCTTAGCCCTAGACAGGAGACCTTCCCAAAACATTCAGTACTTC
CASSLALDRRPSQNIQYF
>TRBV6-5|NA|TRBJ1-5|many
TGTGCCAGCAGGGCCGGGACCGCCGTCGTCGGGCCCCAGCATTTT
CASRAGTAVVGPQHF
>TRBV6-5|NA|TRBJ2-1|NA
TGTGCCAGCAGTTCGGGACCGAGCGAATACAATGAGCAGTTCTTC
CASSSGPSEYNEQFF
>TRBV19|TRBD2|TRBJ2-6|many
TGTGCCAGTAGTATACCCGGACTAGCGGGAAATGATGGCGGGGCCAACGTCCTGACTTTC
CASSIPGLAGNDGGANVLTF
>TRBV12-5|NA|TRBJ2-7|many
TGTGCTAGTGGTTTGGTATTCGGCGATTGGTCCTACGAGCAGTACTTC
CASGLVFGDWSYEQYF
>TRBV5-4|NA|TRBJ2-3|NA
TGTGCCAGCAGGGTCGCCCTTAGCACAGATACGCAGTATTTT
CASRVALSTDTQYF
>TRBV27|TRBD1|TRBJ2-7|few
TGTGCCAGCAGTCCCGGACAGGGGACCGGCGAGCAGTACTTC
CASSPGQGTGEQYF
>TRBV27|TRBD2|TRBJ2-3|NA
TGTGCCAGCACCAGCGGGGGAAGGTCCACAGATACGCAGTATTTT
CASTSGGRSTDTQYF
>TRBV5-1|TRBD1|TRBJ2-3|NA
TGCGCCAGCAGCCCACAGGGGGCAGATACGCAGTATTTT
CASSPQGADTQYF
>TRBV20-1|NA|TRBJ2-7|NA
TGCAGTGCTTGGGACCGGTACGAGCAGTACTTC
CSAWDRYEQYF
>TRBV7-9|NA|TRBJ2-7|NA
TGTGCCAGCAGCCCTAGGGGGTACAGGGCCGGCTACGAGCAGTACTTC
CASSPRGYRAGYEQYF
>TRBV5-1|TRBD2|TRBJ2-7|NA
TGCGCCAGCAGTTCAACGACTAGCGGAATCTCCTACGAGCAGTACTTC
CASSSTTSGISYEQYF
>TRBV30|NA|TRBJ2-1|NA
TGTGCCTGGAGAGCTGGAGACAATGAGCAGTTCTTC
CAWRAGDNEQFF
>TRBV27|TRBD1|TRBJ1-1|NA
TGTGCCAGCAGTTTACGGGGACAGGGGGCCATTGGCACTGAAGCTTTCTTT
CASSLRGQGAIGTEAFF
>TRBV11-2|NA|TRBJ2-5|few
TGTGCCAGCACCGATGGGGGCGGGAGTTTTGAGACCCAGTACTTC
CASTDGGGSFETQYF
>TRBV2|NA|TRBJ1-1|many
TGTGCCAGCAGTGAGATACGGGTGAACACTGAAGCTTTCTTT
CASSEIRVNTEAFF
>TRBV28|NA|TRBJ1-2|few
TGTGCCTGCCGGGCGACAGATATTTATGGCTACACCTTC
CACRATDIYGYTF
>TRBV5-1|TRBD2|TRBJ2-7|NA
TGCGCCAGCAGCTCGGGACTAGCTTCCTACGAGCAGTACTTC
CASSSGLASYEQYF
>TRBV5-4|NA|TRBJ2-3|few
TGTGCCAGCAGCCCGGCGGGACCAGATACGCAGTATTTT
CASSPAGPDTQYF
>TRBV19|TRBD1|TRBJ2-7|NA
TGTGCCAGTAGTATAGCCGACAGGGCGAACGAGCAGTACTTC
CASSIADRANEQYF
>TRBV7-2|NA|TRBJ1-5|NA
TGTGCCAGCAGCTTAGTTAGGGAACAGCCCCAGCATTTT
CASSLVREQPQHF
>TRBV10-1|TRBD2|TRBJ2-1|NA
TGCGCCAGCAGGACCGGGACTACCGACAATGAGCAGTTCTTC
CASRTGTTDNEQFF
>TRBV7-9|TRBD1|TRBJ2-2|NA
TGTGCCAGCAGAGCGGGACAGGGGACCACCGGGGAGCTGTTTTTT
CASRAGQGTTGELFF
>TRBV7-9|TRBD1|TRBJ2-7|NA
TGTGCCAGCAGCTTAGGGGACAGTCACTACGAGCAGTACTTC
CASSLGDSHYEQYF
>TRBV18|NA|TRBJ2-5|NA
TGTGCCAGCTCACCACCAGTGCGAGAGACCCAGTACTTC
CASSPPVRETQYF
>TRBV5-5|TRBD2|TRBJ2-2|many
TGTGCCAGCAGCTGGACTAGCGGGAACACCGGGGAGCTGTTTTTT
CASSWTSGNTGELFF
>TRBV2|TRBD1|TRBJ1-4|few
TGTGCCAGCAGTCCGGGACAGCAAGTGTTTTTT
CASSPGQQVFF
>TRBV5-1|TRBD1|TRBJ2-7|NA
TGCGCCAGCAGCCTGAGTGGGACAGGGGGCTTCTCCTACGGGCAGTACTTC
CASSLSGTGGFSYGQYF
>TRBV2|NA|TRBJ2-7|NA
TGTGCCAGCAGTTTCACCCGGACCGGGGGAAACGAGCAGTACTTC
CASSFTRTGGNEQYF
>TRBV7-9|NA|TRBJ2-5|NA
TGTGCCAGCAGCTTAGGGCCCGGGCAGCAAGAGACCCAGTACTTC
CASSLGPGQQETQYF
>TRBV7-3|NA|TRBJ2-1|NA
TGTGCCAGCAGCTTAAACAACGGAGGCTACAATGAGCAGTTCTTC
CASSLNNGGYNEQFF